Listed here are 12 T cell receptor beta chains from one sample, sequenced in a study of blood T cell repertoires in COVID-19. Measured with immunoSEQ multiplex PCR; TCRdb has only the in-frame clones, and not every one. This table holds roughly 440,000 clones, approximately 90% found once. Sequenced input: peripheral blood. The receptor set was obtained from a woman in her 50s with COVID-19, enrolled during active disease.

V is TRBV6-1 and J is TRBJ2-7; the match to TRBD2 covers 8 bases. V shed 3 bases, J shed 6 bases, and the junction held 7 bases outside the gene matches. This CDR3 comprises 14 residues. The germline CDR1 and CDR2 sequences are MNHNS and SASEGT. In DNA, the CDR3 is TGTGCCAGCAGTGAGATGGGCGGGGGGCTCGAGCAGTACTTC. This encodes CASSEMGGGLEQYF.

This clone was counted once. The chain joins TRBV12-3 or TRBV12-4 to TRBJ1-2; possibly TRBD1 for D (5 bases). V shed 5 bases and J shed 8 bases, with 15 bases lying between them. There are 13 residues in the CDR3. Written as DNA, the CDR3 is TGTGCCAGCAGTCCCCCCCAGGGTGAAGGCTACACCTTC. Translation: CASSPPQGEGYTF.

The rearrangement links TRBV5-6 to TRBJ1-4, with TRBD1 as a possible D gene (6 bases). From germline, CDR1 is SGHDT and CDR2 YYEEEE. The length of the CDR3 is 15 residues. V shed 4 bases and J shed 8 bases, with 18 bases lying between them. CDR3 sequence reads: CASSPQRGAGEKLFF. In nucleotides, the CDR3 is TGTGCCAGCAGCCCGCAGCGGGGGGCAGGGGAAAAACTGTTTTTT.

The rearrangement links TRBV18 to TRBJ2-2; D may be TRBD1 (6 bases). Trimming left V 5 bases short and J 0 bases short, with 13 bases between. CDR3 length equals 16 residues. Germline values: CDR1 KGHSH, CDR2 LQKENI. In DNA, the CDR3 is TGTGCCAGCTCATCCACAGGGACCTCGAACACCGGGGAGCTGTTTTTT. It yields the protein CASSSTGTSNTGELFF. Full variable domain (remainder filled in from reference TRBV18 and TRBJ2-2): NAGVMQNPRHLVRRRGQEARLRCSPMKGHSHVYWYRQLPEEGLKFMVYLQKENIIDESGMPKERFSAEFPKEGPSILRIQQVVRGDSAAYFCASSSTGTSNTGELFFGEGSRLTVL.

The chain has TRBV10-3 and TRBJ1-5, with 9 bases identical to TRBD1. The junction had 8 bases not matched to a gene; V was cut back by 10 bases and J by 1 base. CDR3 size: 15 residues. The germline CDR1 and CDR2 sequences are ENHRY and SYGVKD. The CDR3 sequence: CATGDRVNSNQPQHF. The CDR3 nucleotides read TGTGCCACCGGGGACAGGGTGAACAGCAATCAGCCCCAGCATTTT.

A single count supports this clone. This chain joins TRBV5-6 and TRBJ1-1, with D perhaps TRBD1 (5 bases). Trimming removed 0 bases at V and 2 bases at J, with 11 bases between. This CDR3 has 15 residues. Germline loops: CDR1 SGHDT, CDR2 YYEEEE. This chain's CDR3 is CASSLVGRENTEAFF. In DNA, the CDR3 is TGTGCCAGCAGCTTGGTCGGCAGGGAAAACACTGAAGCTTTCTTT.

The chain recombines TRBV7-9 with TRBJ2-5, with 8 positions matching TRBD2. The CDR3 totals 15 residues. Germline CDR1 and CDR2: SEHNR and FQNEAQ (reference sequence). The junction had 7 bases not matched to a gene; V was cut back by 1 base and J by 6 bases. The CDR3 reads CASSLVSGGPKTQYF. The CDR3, as DNA: TGTGCCAGCAGCTTAGTCTCGGGGGGGCCGAAGACCCAGTACTTC.

The V and J genes are TRBV10-3 and TRBJ1-1; weak D call: TRBD1 (6 bases). This CDR3 is 13 amino acids long. V was clipped by 3 bases and J by 6 bases, with 11 bases between them. Germline CDR1 and CDR2: ENHRY and SYGVKD. This CDR3 is CAISEGGGAEAFF. The CDR3 DNA is TGTGCCATCAGTGAAGGGGGAGGGGCTGAAGCTTTCTTT.

This rearrangement joins TRBV18 to TRBJ2-2, with TRBD1 identical over 7 bases. V lost 3 bases, J lost 6 bases, and 7 bases stayed unmatched. The CDR3 consists of 15 residues. Germline assignment: CDR1 KGHSH and CDR2 LQKENI. The CDR3 protein is CASSPRQGKPGELFF. In DNA, the CDR3 is TGTGCCAGCTCACCGAGACAGGGAAAACCCGGGGAGCTGTTTTTT.

The chain joins TRBV9 to TRBJ1-2, with D unresolved. Germline CDR1 SGDLS, CDR2 YYNGEE. This CDR3 has 15 residues. V was clipped by 3 bases and J by 0 bases, with 12 bases between them. CDR3 sequence: CASSAHDTANYGYTF. In DNA, the CDR3 is TGTGCCAGCAGCGCTCACGACACAGCTAACTATGGCTACACCTTC.

J is TRBJ1-2 and V is TRBV25-1, with 10 bases aligning to TRBD1. The CDR3 extends over 14 amino acids. The germline V gene has CDR1 MGHDK and CDR2 SYGVNS. V gave up 2 bases and J gave up 6 bases; unmatched junction bases: 3. The CDR3 sequence: CASSEVGQGHGYTF. The CDR3 DNA reads as TGTGCCAGCAGTGAAGTGGGACAGGGGCATGGCTACACCTTC.

The rearrangement joins TRBV5-4 to TRBJ1-2; 8 bases align to TRBD1. The V gene end was trimmed by 4 bases and the J gene end by 4 bases; junction bases not matched to a gene: 6. Germline lookup yields CDR1 SGHNT and CDR2 YYREEE (reference sequence). There are 14 residues in the CDR3. This CDR3 is CASSEDRVSYGYTF. The CDR3 nucleotides read TGTGCCAGCAGCGAGGACAGGGTCAGCTATGGCTACACCTTC. Looking up the rest from reference TRBV5-4 and TRBJ1-2 gives the full variable domain: ETGVTQSPTHLIKTRGQQVTLRCSSQSGHNTVSWYQQALGQGPQFIFQYYREEENGRGNFPPRFSGLQFPNYSSELNVNALELDDSALYLCASSEDRVSYGYTFGSGTRLTVV.